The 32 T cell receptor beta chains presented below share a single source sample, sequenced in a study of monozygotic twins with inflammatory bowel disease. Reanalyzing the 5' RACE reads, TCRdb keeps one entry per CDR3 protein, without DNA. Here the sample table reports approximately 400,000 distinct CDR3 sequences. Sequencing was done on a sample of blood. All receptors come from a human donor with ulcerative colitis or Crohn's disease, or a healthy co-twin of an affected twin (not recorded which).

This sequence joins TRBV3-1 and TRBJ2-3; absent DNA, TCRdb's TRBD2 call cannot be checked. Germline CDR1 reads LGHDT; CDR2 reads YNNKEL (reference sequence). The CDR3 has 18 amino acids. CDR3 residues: CVSSQSWLTSGGRDTQYF.

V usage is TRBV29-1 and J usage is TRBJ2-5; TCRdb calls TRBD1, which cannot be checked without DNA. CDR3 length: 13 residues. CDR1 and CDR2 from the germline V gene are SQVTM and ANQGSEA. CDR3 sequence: CSAWTGVEETQYF.

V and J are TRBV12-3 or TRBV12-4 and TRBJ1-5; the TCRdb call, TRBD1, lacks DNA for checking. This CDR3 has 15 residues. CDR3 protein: CASSHRQEGNQPQHF.

The CDR3 is CSASLQFRGEKLFF. The chain couples TRBV20-1 to TRBJ1-4; without DNA, the TCRdb call of TRBD1 cannot be checked. CDR3 size: 14 residues. Germline loops: CDR1 DFQATT, CDR2 SNEGSKA (reference sequence).

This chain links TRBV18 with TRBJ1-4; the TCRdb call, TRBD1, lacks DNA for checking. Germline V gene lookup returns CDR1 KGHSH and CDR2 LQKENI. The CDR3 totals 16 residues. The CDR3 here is CASSLGQLATNEKLFF.

The CDR3 spells CASNISPKHGTESSYEQYF. The rearrangement links TRBV28 to TRBJ2-7; there is no DNA to check the TCRdb D call of TRBD1. Germline lookup yields CDR1 MDHEN and CDR2 SYDVKM. The CDR3 extends over 19 amino acids.

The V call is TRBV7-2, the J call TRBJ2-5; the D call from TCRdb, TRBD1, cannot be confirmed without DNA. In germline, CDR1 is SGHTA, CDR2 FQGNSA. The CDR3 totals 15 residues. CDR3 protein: CASSFDRGRGETQYF. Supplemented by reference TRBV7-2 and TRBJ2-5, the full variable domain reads GAGVSQSPSNKVTEKGKDVELRCDPISGHTALYWYRQSLGQGLEFLIYFQGNSAPDKSGLPSDRFSAERTGGSVSTLTIQRTQQEDSAVYLCASSFDRGRGETQYFGPGTRLLVL.

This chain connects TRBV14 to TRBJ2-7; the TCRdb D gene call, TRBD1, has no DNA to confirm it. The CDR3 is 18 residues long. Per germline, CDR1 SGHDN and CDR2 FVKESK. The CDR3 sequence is CASSPWVPSVGGSYEQYF.

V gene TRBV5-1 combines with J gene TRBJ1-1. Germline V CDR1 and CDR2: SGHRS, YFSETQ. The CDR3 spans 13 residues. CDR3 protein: CASSRDRNTEAFF.

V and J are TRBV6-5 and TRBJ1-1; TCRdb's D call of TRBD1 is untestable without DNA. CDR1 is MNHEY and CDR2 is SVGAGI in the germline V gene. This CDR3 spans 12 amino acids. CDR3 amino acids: CASSRTGKGAFF.

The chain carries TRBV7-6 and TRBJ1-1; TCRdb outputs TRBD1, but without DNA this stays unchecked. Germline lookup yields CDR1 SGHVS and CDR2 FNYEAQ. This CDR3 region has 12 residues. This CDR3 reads CATTGFDTEAFF. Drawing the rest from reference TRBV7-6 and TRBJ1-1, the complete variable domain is GAGVSQSPRYKVTKRGQDVALRCDPISGHVSLYWYRQALGQGPEFLTYFNYEAQQDKSGLPNDRFSAERPEGSISTLTIQRTEQRDSAMYRCATTGFDTEAFFGQGTRLTVV.

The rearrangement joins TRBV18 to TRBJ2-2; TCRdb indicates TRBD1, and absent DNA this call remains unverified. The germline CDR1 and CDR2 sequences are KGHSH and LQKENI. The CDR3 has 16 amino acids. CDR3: CASSPPTGADTGELFF.

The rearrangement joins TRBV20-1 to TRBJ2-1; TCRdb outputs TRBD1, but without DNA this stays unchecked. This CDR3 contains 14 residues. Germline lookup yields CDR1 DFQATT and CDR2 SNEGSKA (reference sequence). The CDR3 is CSARWGIRGNEQFF.

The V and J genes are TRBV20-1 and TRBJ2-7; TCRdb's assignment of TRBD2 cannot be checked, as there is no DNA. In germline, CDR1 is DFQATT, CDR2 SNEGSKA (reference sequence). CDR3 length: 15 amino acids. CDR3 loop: CSARARTSTAGVTYF.

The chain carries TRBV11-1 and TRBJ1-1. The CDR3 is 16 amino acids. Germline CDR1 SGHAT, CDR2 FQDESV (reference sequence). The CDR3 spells CASSLGRRSSWTEAFF.

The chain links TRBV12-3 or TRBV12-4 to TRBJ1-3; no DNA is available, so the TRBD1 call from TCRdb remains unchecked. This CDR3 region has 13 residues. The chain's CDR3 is CAGAGGALGTIYF.

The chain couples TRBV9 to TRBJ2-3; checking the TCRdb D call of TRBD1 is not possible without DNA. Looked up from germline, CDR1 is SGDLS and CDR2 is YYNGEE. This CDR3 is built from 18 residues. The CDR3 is CASKGVESGQGSTDTQYF.

The CDR3 protein is CASSRDSSYNEQFF. The gene calls are TRBV4-1 and TRBJ2-1; the D call of TRBD1 rests on TCRdb alone, since no DNA is present to check it. CDR1 MGHRA and CDR2 YSYEKL come from the germline V gene. The CDR3 spans 14 residues.

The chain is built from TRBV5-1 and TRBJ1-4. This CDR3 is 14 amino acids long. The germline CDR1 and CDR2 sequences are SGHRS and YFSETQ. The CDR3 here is CASSSPGAPEKLFF.

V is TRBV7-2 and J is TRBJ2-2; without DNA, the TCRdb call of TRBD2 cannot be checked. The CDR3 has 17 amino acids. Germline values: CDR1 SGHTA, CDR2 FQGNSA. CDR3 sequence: CASSPWTSGAWTGELFF. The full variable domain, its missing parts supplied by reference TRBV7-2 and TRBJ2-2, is GAGVSQSPSNKVTEKGKDVELRCDPISGHTALYWYRQSLGQGLEFLIYFQGNSAPDKSGLPSDRFSAERTGGSVSTLTIQRTQQEDSAVYLCASSPWTSGAWTGELFFGEGSRLTVL.

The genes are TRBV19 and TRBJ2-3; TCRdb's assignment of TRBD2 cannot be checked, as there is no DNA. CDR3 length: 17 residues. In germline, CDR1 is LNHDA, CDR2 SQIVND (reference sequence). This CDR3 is CASSIVRGGTGTDTQYF. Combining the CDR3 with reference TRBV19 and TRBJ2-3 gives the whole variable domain DGGITQSPKYLFRKEGQNVTLSCEQNLNHDAMYWYRQDPGQGLRLIYYSQIVNDFQKGDIAEGYSVSREKKESFPLTVTSAQKNPTAFYLCASSIVRGGTGTDTQYFGPGTRLTVL.

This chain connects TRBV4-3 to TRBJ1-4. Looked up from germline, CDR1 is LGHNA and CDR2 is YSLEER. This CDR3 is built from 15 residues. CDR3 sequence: CASSQGSGRGEKLFF.

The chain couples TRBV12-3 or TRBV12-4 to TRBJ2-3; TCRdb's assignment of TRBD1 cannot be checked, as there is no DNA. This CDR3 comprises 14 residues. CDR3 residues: CASRAGTITDTQYF.

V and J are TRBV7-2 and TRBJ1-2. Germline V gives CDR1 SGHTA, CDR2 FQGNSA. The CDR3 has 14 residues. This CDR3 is CASSLEPLQGGYTF.

CDR3 in amino acids: CASSLGFGARSGNTIYF. The gene calls are TRBV5-5 and TRBJ1-3; checking the TCRdb D call of TRBD1 is not possible without DNA. The CDR3 runs to 17 residues. Germline-derived CDR1 and CDR2 are SGHKS and YYEKEE (reference sequence).

The CDR3 sequence: CASSAEDRAGNTIYF. This rearrangement joins TRBV7-2 to TRBJ1-3; lacking DNA, the TRBD1 call made by TCRdb goes unchecked. This CDR3 region has 15 residues. The germline V gene encodes CDR1 SGHTA and CDR2 FQGNSA.

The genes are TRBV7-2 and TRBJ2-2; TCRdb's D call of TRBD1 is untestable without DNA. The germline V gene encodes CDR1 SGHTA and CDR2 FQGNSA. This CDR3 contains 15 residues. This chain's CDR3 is CASTQGGTNTGELFF. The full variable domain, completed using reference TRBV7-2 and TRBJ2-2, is GAGVSQSPSNKVTEKGKDVELRCDPISGHTALYWYRQSLGQGLEFLIYFQGNSAPDKSGLPSDRFSAERTGGSVSTLTIQRTQQEDSAVYLCASTQGGTNTGELFFGEGSRLTVL.

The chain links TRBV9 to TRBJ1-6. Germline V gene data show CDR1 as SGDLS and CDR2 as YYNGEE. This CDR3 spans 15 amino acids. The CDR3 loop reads CASSVATGEHSPLHF.

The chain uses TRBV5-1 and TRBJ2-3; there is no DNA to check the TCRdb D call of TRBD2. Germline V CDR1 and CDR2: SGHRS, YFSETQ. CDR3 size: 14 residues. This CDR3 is CASSLEDFTDTQYF.

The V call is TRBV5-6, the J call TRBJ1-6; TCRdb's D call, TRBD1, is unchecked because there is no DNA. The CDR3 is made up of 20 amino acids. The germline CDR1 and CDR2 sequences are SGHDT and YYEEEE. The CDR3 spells CASSLPRDRARLAVDSPLHF.

The chain's CDR3 is CASSMGTGGLYEQYF. The rearrangement joins TRBV19 to TRBJ2-7; TCRdb names TRBD1, which stays unverified in the absence of DNA. The CDR3 has 15 residues. Germline V CDR1 and CDR2: LNHDA, SQIVND (reference sequence).

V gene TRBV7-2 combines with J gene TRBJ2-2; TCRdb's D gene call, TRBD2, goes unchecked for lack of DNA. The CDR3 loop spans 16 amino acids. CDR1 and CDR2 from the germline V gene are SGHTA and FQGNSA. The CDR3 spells CASSFLGRVNTGELFF.